The 23 T cell receptor beta chains presented below share a single source sample, sequenced in a study of fetal regulatory T cell absence and autoimmunity. This table comes from immunoSEQ multiplex PCR, and its TCRdb copy is limited to in-frame clones, with some not included. In the table there are approximately 49,000 clones, roughly four fifths of which are singletons. The sample was cord blood. The receptors stem from a newborn boy with IPEX syndrome.

This sequence joins TRBV19 and TRBJ1-5; D gene unclear. V gave up 3 bases and J gave up 1 base, with 7 bases separating them. This CDR3 is 14 amino acids long. Germline loops: CDR1 LNHDA, CDR2 SQIVND (reference sequence). The CDR3 DNA follows: TGTGCCAGTAGTATCCGTGCGAGCAATCAGCCCCAGCATTTT. Amino acid sequence: CASSIRASNQPQHF.

V is TRBV14 and J is TRBJ1-3, with 9 bases aligning to TRBD1. The ends lost 1 base at V and 2 bases at J; junction bases unmatched: 3. The CDR3 is 16 amino acids. The V gene's germline CDR1 is SGHDN and CDR2 FVKESK. The CDR3 bases are TGTGCCAGCAGCCAAGCACAGGGGGCAACTGGAAACACCATATATTTT. Residues: CASSQAQGATGNTIYF.

The CDR3 DNA reads TGTGCCAGCAGCTACCCCGGGACAGGGGTCTACAATGAGCAGTTCTTC. Translating it yields CASSYPGTGVYNEQFF. The chain recombines TRBV5-4 with TRBJ2-1; 10 bases are a match to TRBD1. Trimming took 3 bases from V and 3 from J; bases not matched to a gene: 6. The V gene's germline CDR1 is SGHNT and CDR2 YYREEE (reference sequence). The CDR3 is 16 amino acids.

The chain joins TRBV11-2 to TRBJ2-7; no reliable D call. The CDR3 is made up of 15 amino acids. CDR1 and CDR2 from the germline V gene are SGHAT and FQNNGV. Trimming shortened V by 0 bases and J by 0 bases, and 9 bases separated the two germline ends. The CDR3 DNA sequence: TGTGCCAGCAGCTTAGATCGGCAGACCTCCTACGAGCAGTACTTC. Protein sequence: CASSLDRQTSYEQYF.

The V and J genes are TRBV11-2 and TRBJ2-3; D remains unclear. V was shortened by 1 base and J by 7 bases, with 18 bases between the two germline ends. The CDR3 covers 16 residues. Germline V gene sequence: CDR1 SGHAT, CDR2 FQNNGV. The CDR3 DNA follows: TGTGCCAGCAGCTTAGTCTGGGTCGCGGAAGGCCATACGCAGTATTTT. Amino acid sequence: CASSLVWVAEGHTQYF.

This clone was found once. The CDR3 DNA follows: TGTGCCAGCAGTGCTCTTGGGTACTATGGCTACACCTTC. This gives the protein CASSALGYYGYTF. The chain links TRBV6-5 to TRBJ1-2; D is unclear. V was trimmed by 5 bases and J by 3 bases, leaving 10 bases between them. CDR3 size: 13 residues. Looked up from germline, CDR1 is MNHEY and CDR2 is SVGAGI.

For the CDR3, the DNA is TGTGCCAGCAGCAAAGATGAAGGGGGGGACTACGAGCAGTACTTC. Translation: CASSKDEGGDYEQYF. V is TRBV21-1 and J is TRBJ2-7; the D segment call TRBD2 is taken from the table without a DNA check. TRBV21-1 is a pseudogene segment. The CDR3 spans 15 residues.

The chain combines TRBV19 with TRBJ1-5; the D gene is possibly TRBD1 (5 bases). Trimming removed 5 bases at V and 6 bases at J, with 11 bases between. The CDR3 is 13 residues long. In germline, CDR1 is LNHDA, CDR2 SQIVND (reference sequence). CDR3 nucleotide sequence: TGTGCCAGTAGTGGGGGGGAGGGTCAGCCCCAGCATTTT. Translated: CASSGGEGQPQHF.

The chain carries TRBV5-6 and TRBJ1-2, with 8 bases identical to TRBD1. CDR1 SGHDT and CDR2 YYEEEE come from the germline V gene. Trimming at V came to 4 bases and at J to 7 bases, leaving 9 bases not matched to a gene. The CDR3 covers 14 residues. The CDR3 sequence: CASSVGQGISGYTF. CDR3 sequence (DNA): TGTGCCAGCAGCGTCGGACAGGGTATTAGTGGCTACACCTTC.

CDR3 nucleotide sequence: TGTGCCAGCACCCCAGGCAACGGGCCCTACGAGCAGTACTTC. Protein sequence: CASTPGNGPYEQYF. The chain couples TRBV7-9 to TRBJ2-7, with no clear D. CDR3 size: 14 residues. Trimming cost V 7 bases and J 2 bases, with 15 bases left between them. Per the germline V gene, CDR1 is SEHNR and CDR2 is FQNEAQ (reference sequence).

The chain couples TRBV6-1 to TRBJ2-4; TRBD2 aligns across 7 bases. The V segment lost 4 bases and the J segment 1 base; nucleotides outside the gene matches: 4. CDR3 length: 15 residues. Germline V lookup: CDR1 MNHNS, CDR2 SASEGT. The DNA for the CDR3 is TGTGCCAGCAGTGTTTGGCGGGGGGCCAAAAACATTCAGTACTTC. Translating gives CASSVWRGAKNIQYF.

A few counts support this clone. The rearrangement joins TRBV21-1 to TRBJ1-2. TRBV21-1 is flagged as a pseudogene. The CDR3 consists of 13 residues. The CDR3 DNA is TGTGCCAGCAGCAAAGCGGGGGGCTATGGCTACACCTTC. It is translated as CASSKAGGYGYTF.

This chain connects TRBV5-1 to TRBJ1-5, with D possibly matching TRBD1 (6 bases). V gave up 2 bases and J gave up 8 bases, with 17 bases separating them. Germline V gene sequence: CDR1 SGHRS, CDR2 YFSETQ. The CDR3 has 15 amino acids. The CDR3 region has the DNA TGCGCCAGCAGCTTAGCGGGGACAAGCAGGGAGCCCCAGCATTTT. This encodes CASSLAGTSREPQHF. Using reference TRBV5-1 and TRBJ1-5 for the parts outside the CDR3, the full variable domain is KAGVTQTPRYLIKTRGQQVTLSCSPISGHRSVSWYQQTPGQGLQFLFEYFSETQRNKGNFPGRFSGRQFSNSRSEMNVSTLELGDSALYLCASSLAGTSREPQHFGDGTRLSIL.

In its sample, this clone was seen once. This rearrangement joins TRBV9 to TRBJ2-2; D gene ambiguous. The CDR3 is 15 residues long. In germline, CDR1 is SGDLS, CDR2 YYNGEE. Trimming removed 0 bases at V and 3 bases at J, with 9 bases between. This CDR3 is CASSVGLRDTGELFF. The CDR3 DNA reads as TGTGCCAGCAGCGTAGGGTTACGGGACACCGGGGAGCTGTTTTTT.

The rearrangement uses TRBV7-9 and TRBJ2-1; 8 nucleotides line up with TRBD2. The CDR3 has 17 residues. Germline V gene lookup returns CDR1 SEHNR and CDR2 FQNEAQ (reference sequence). After removal of 2 bases from V and 5 bases from J, the junction contained 11 bases not matched to a gene. DNA for the CDR3: TGTGCCAGCAGCTTAATTCCACCTCATAGCGGGAACAATGAGCAGTTCTTC. Translated, it gives CASSLIPPHSGNNEQFF.

The chain recombines TRBV7-6 with TRBJ2-1; 8 bases agree with TRBD2. The germline CDR1 and CDR2 sequences are SGHVS and FNYEAQ. This CDR3 is built from 15 residues. The V segment lost 5 bases and the J segment 8 bases; nucleotides outside the gene matches: 11. The CDR3 region has the DNA TGTGCCAGCAGCCCAGAGGGGACTAGTGCCTATGAGCAGTTCTTC. Translated: CASSPEGTSAYEQFF.

This clone has a handful of counts. The chain uses TRBV6-1 and TRBJ2-7, with D possibly being TRBD1 (6 bases). V was cut by 3 bases and J by 0 bases, with 12 bases left in between. The germline gives CDR1 MNHNS, CDR2 SASEGT. CDR3 size: 15 residues. CDR3 protein: CASSEWDTSSYEQYF. The CDR3 DNA follows: TGTGCCAGCAGTGAGTGGGACACCAGCTCCTACGAGCAGTACTTC.

This clone was seen more than once but under ten times. The rearrangement joins TRBV19 to TRBJ1-5; perhaps TRBD1 as D (6 bases). Looked up from germline, CDR1 is LNHDA and CDR2 is SQIVND (reference sequence). The ends were cut back, 7 bases at V and 6 bases at J, with 22 bases in the middle. This CDR3 contains 16 residues. The CDR3 reads CASTPLRGGYSQPQHF. The CDR3 region has the DNA TGTGCCAGTACCCCCTTGAGGGGGGGCTACAGTCAGCCCCAGCATTTT.

The V call is TRBV4-1, the J call TRBJ1-1, with TRBD1 identical over 9 bases. Germline V gives CDR1 MGHRA, CDR2 YSYEKL. The CDR3 runs to 17 residues. V was clipped by 0 bases and J by 5 bases; unmatched bases: 10. CDR3 nucleotides: TGCGCCAGCAGCCAAGATCTTCGACAGGGGGTTAGGACTGAAGCTTTCTTT. This translates into CASSQDLRQGVRTEAFF.

V usage is TRBV5-1 and J usage is TRBJ2-2; tentative D call: TRBD1 (5 bases). This CDR3 has 14 amino acids. Germline CDR1 reads SGHRS; CDR2 reads YFSETQ. The V end was cut by 0 bases, the J end by 6 bases, with 9 bases between. CDR3 in DNA: TGCGCCAGCAGCTTGGGCGCCAGGGCCGGGGAGCTGTTTTTT. This translates into CASSLGARAGELFF.

The count of this clone is one. The rearrangement links TRBV7-9 to TRBJ1-1; TRBD1 agrees at 9 bases. The germline gives CDR1 SEHNR, CDR2 FQNEAQ (reference sequence). CDR3 length: 16 residues. J lost 5 bases, V lost 5 bases, and 12 bases had no gene match. The CDR3 bases are TGTGCCAGCAGCCAAGGGACAGGGAAGTGGGAAACTGAAGCTTTCTTT. Translated, it gives CASSQGTGKWETEAFF.

This sequence joins TRBV30 and TRBJ1-4; no reliable D call. Germline CDR1 reads GTSNPN; CDR2 reads SVGIG (reference sequence). V lost 0 bases, J lost 4 bases, and 6 bases lay in between. This CDR3 is built from 13 residues. CDR3 DNA sequence: TGTGCCTGGAGTGTTGGAGTTAATGAAAAACTGTTTTTT. Amino acid sequence: CAWSVGVNEKLFF.

The genes are TRBV6-1 and TRBJ2-5; no clear D. Trimming took off 2 bases at V and 1 base at J, with 8 bases between the two ends. Germline V gene data show CDR1 as MNHNS and CDR2 as SASEGT. The CDR3 is 14 residues long. CDR3 sequence reads: CASSEPAPQETQYF. CDR3 bases: TGTGCCAGCAGTGAACCGGCACCCCAAGAGACCCAGTACTTC.